The 4 T cell receptor beta chains below come from one sample, sequenced in a study of regulatory T cells in long-lasting Graves disease. Time point meaning: newly diagnosed GD, antithyroid drugs for less than 3 months. The authors made the TCR library using RNA they extracted from PBMCs. Both iRepertoire HTBI primers and Arm-PCR of CDR3 regions were used to build the TCR beta libraries. Via MiXCR, TCRdb re-called the multiplex PCR reads, giving one row per CDR3 protein. The repertoire holds some 320,000 distinct CDR3 sequences, with over 15% as singletons. This specimen was peripheral blood mononuclear cells (PBMCs), taken at new diagnosis, from a patient treated with antithyroid drugs. Source of these receptors: a female donor with Graves disease.

This clonotype was seen repeatedly, ten times or more. This chain links TRBV28 with TRBJ2-5; D gene unclear. Per the germline V gene, CDR1 is MDHEN and CDR2 is SYDVKM. Between the trimmed V and J ends, which lost 2 bases and 1 base, there was a span of 11 bases. The CDR3 spans 15 residues. This CDR3 is CASSLSKQIQETQYF. The CDR3 DNA reads as TGTGCCAGCAGTTTAAGTAAACAGATCCAAGAGACCCAGTACTTC.

As to this clonotype: Sequence at one end of the junction differs from germline and may be a read error. CDR3 coding DNA: TGTGCCAGCAGTCCGGGGACTAGCGGGGGCACAGGTACGCAGTATTTT. Its protein is CASSPGTSGGTGTQYF. The genes are TRBV28 and TRBJ2-3, with TRBD2 matching over 14 bases. The CDR3 has 16 residues. Germline V CDR1 and CDR2: MDHEN, SYDVKM.

This clonotype has a count of ten or more. V and J are TRBV27 and TRBJ2-7; TRBD1 matches 8 bases. CDR1 is MNHEY, CDR2 SMNVEV, per germline (reference sequence). The V gene end was trimmed by 0 bases and the J gene end by 2 bases; junction bases not matched to a gene: 3. This CDR3 is 15 amino acids long. Here the CDR3 DNA reads TGTGCCAGCAGTTTATCGGGGGACAGGACCTACGAGCAGTACTTC. It specifies CASSLSGDRTYEQYF.

The V gene is TRBV5-1, the J gene TRBJ2-1; the D gene could be TRBD1 or TRBD2 (6 bases each). CDR3 size: 17 residues. V was clipped by 0 bases and J by 4 bases, with 17 bases between them. Germline V gives CDR1 SGHRS, CDR2 YFSETQ. The CDR3 DNA sequence: TGCGCCAGCAGCTTGGAGGGAGGAGGGGGGATATACAATGAGCAGTTCTTC. Translation gives CASSLEGGGGIYNEQFF.